The 6 T cell receptor beta chains presented below share a single source sample, sequenced in a study of blood T cells in healthy people across ages. It was with a sample-barcoded 5' primer and a J-beta primer mix that a second PCR of roughly 7 to 12 cycles was run. TCRdb recomputed calls from the 5' RACE reads with MiXCR, one row per CDR3 protein. The sample has 850,000 to 1,100,000 distinct CDR3 sequences, 30% to 40% seen once. Sequencing was carried out using blood. All receptors derive from a man between 18 and 35 years old in good health.

In this sample, this clonotype turned up once. The chain couples TRBV6-2 or TRBV6-3 to TRBJ1-1; D ambiguous. The V end lost 2 bases, the J end lost 6 bases, and 4 bases lay between the germline ends. The CDR3 loop spans 11 amino acids. In germline, CDR1 is MNHEY, CDR2 SVGEGT. As DNA, the CDR3 is TGTGCCAGCAGTTACGTGGCTGAAGCTTTCTTT. Protein product: CASSYVAEAFF.

This chain connects TRBV11-1 to TRBJ2-5; 7 bases align to TRBD2. The V gene end was trimmed by 2 bases and the J gene end by 11 bases; junction bases not matched to a gene: 11. The CDR3 is 14 amino acids. The germline V gene encodes CDR1 SGHAT and CDR2 FQDESV (reference sequence). This CDR3 is CASSLILARNEQYF. CDR3 coding DNA: TGTGCCAGCAGCTTAATACTAGCGAGGAATGAGCAGTACTTC.

The J gene is TRBJ2-3, the V gene TRBV20-1; 8 bases match TRBD1. J was trimmed by 1 base and V by 6 bases; bases with no gene match: 6. This CDR3 has 14 residues. Per germline, CDR1 DFQATT and CDR2 SNEGSKA (reference sequence). CDR3 DNA: TGCAGTGCCATCCCAGGGGGCCGCACAGATACGCAGTATTTT. It specifies CSAIPGGRTDTQYF.

The chain is built from TRBV29-1 and TRBJ1-1; D remains ambiguous. The CDR3 loop spans 11 amino acids. V was clipped by 7 bases and J by 3 bases, with 9 bases between them. Germline CDR1 and CDR2: SQVTM and ANQGSEA. In DNA form, the CDR3 reads TGCAGCGGTGGGGTGGACACTGAAGCTTTCTTT. Its translation is CSGGVDTEAFF.

This clonotype was recorded a few times. This chain joins TRBV7-9 and TRBJ1-2; D is perhaps TRBD1 (5 bases). The V gene lost 5 bases and the J gene lost 3 bases, with 19 bases spanning the gap. The CDR3 consists of 16 residues. The germline V gene encodes CDR1 SEHNR and CDR2 FQNEAQ (reference sequence). CDR3 nucleotide sequence: TGTGCCAGCAGCCTAGATCCCGAGACAGTGTACTATGGCTACACCTTC. As protein: CASSLDPETVYYGYTF.

The chain links TRBV10-3 to TRBJ2-5; D gene unclear. CDR3 size: 13 residues. CDR1 and CDR2 from the germline V gene are ENHRY and SYGVKD. Trimming shortened V by 2 bases and J by 2 bases, and 6 bases separated the two germline ends. The CDR3 DNA sequence: TGTGCCATCAGTGAGAGGCAGCAAGAGACCCAGTACTTC. This translates into CAISERQQETQYF.